This T cell receptor beta chain was documented in a study of OX40 agonist ivuxolimab in advanced cancers. Regarding the study as a whole: Antigen specificity was not determined for the expanded peripheral T cells. Expanded clones were, on average, more numerous among CD8+ T cells than CD4+.

The germline V gene has CDR1 MNHNS and CDR2 SASEGT. V lost 8 bases, J lost 3 bases, and 9 bases stayed unmatched. The CDR3 loop spans 15 amino acids. To note about this clone: Its antigen is unknown.

TCRdb keeps only in-frame clones here, not all; method: immunoSEQ multiplex PCR. The sample lists tens of thousands of clones, about 88% seen once, with around 33% in the top ten. The sample here was CD4+ or CD8+ T cells sorted from blood, taken in a trial of the OX40 agonist ivuxolimab. This chain connects TRBV6-1 to TRBJ2-2; 7 bases are a match to TRBD2. The sequence came from an adult with an advanced solid tumor such as melanoma, head and neck, liver or kidney cancer. CDR3 in amino acids: CASSERGSYTGELFF. Written as DNA, the CDR3 is TGTGCCAGCTCAGAGCGGGGCAGCTACACCGGGGAGCTGTTTTTT.